This TCR beta chain is drawn from a study of human T cells and chemical hapten exposure. Findings of the study overall: Expanded TCRs showed more large CDR3 clusters than pre-sensitization or healthy control sets.

The J segment lost 3 bases and the V segment lost 4 bases, leaving 10 bases of the junction unmatched. The CDR3 totals 16 residues. Germline lookup yields CDR1 LGHNA and CDR2 YNFKEQ. One entry per CDR3 protein, called by TCRdb with MiXCR from the RACE reads. The table records 350,000 to 450,000 distinct CDR3 sequences, roughly 5.3% of them present only once. Time point meaning: pre-sensitization, week 0. Treatment defined: therapeutic diphenylcyclopropenone sensitization with weekly scalp DPC. This clonotype occurred a few times. What it binds is unknown. V is TRBV4-2 and J is TRBJ1-1; 8 bases line up with TRBD1. This TCR was recovered from a woman aged 50 to 60 with alopecia areata. Some clones in this sample may be carry-over from other donors' samples. The starting material was whole blood, obtained in connection with sensitization to the hapten diphenylcyclopropenone (DPC). The CDR3 DNA is TGTGCCAGCAGCCTAAAGGAGACAGGGGAGGACACTGAAGCTTTCTTT. Its protein product is CASSLKETGEDTEAFF.